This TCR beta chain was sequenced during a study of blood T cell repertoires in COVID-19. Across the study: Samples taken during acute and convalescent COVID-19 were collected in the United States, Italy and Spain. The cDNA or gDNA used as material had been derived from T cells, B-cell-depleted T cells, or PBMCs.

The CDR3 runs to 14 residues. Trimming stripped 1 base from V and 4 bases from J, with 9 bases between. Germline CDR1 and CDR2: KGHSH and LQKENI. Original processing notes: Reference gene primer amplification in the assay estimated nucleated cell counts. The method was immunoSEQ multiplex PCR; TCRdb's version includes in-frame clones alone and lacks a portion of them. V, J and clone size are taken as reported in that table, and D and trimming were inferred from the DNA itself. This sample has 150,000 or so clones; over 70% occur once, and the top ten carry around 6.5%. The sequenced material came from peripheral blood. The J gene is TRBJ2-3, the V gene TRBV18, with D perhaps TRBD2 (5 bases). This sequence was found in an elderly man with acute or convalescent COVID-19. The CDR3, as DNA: TGTGCCAGCTCACCACTGGGGAGCGCAGATACGCAGTATTTT. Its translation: CASSPLGSADTQYF.